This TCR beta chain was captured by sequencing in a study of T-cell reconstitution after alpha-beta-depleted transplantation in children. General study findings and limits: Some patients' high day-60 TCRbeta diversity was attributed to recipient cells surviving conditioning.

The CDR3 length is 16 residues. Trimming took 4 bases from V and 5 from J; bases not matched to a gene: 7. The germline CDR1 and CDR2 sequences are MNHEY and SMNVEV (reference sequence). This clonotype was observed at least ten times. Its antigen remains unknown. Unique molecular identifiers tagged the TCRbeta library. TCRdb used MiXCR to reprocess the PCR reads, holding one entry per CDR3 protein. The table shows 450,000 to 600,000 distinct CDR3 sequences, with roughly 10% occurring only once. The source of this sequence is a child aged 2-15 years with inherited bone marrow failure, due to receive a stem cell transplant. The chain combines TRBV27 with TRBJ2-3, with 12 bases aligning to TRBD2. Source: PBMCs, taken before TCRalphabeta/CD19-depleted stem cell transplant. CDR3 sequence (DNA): TGTGCCAGCAGTTCCCTAGCGGGAGGGCCGGGAGATACGCAGTATTTT. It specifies CASSSLAGGPGDTQYF.